This note documents a single TCR beta chain sequence. Its antigen is currently not known. The input lacks base qualities; no much larger clone sits a single base away. Trimming costs V 0 bases and J 3 bases, and their ends lie 9 bases apart. The CDR3 measures 14 amino acids from cysteine to phenylalanine. Only CDR3 DNA is held: 42 bases, read in frame from base 1. Via the germline V gene, CDR1 is SGHRS and CDR2 YFSETQ. Interpreted using the paper, the time point label stands for: about 28 days (+/-7) after the second vaccine dose. The sample's treatment or condition label, in plain terms: meningococcal conjugate vaccine given as trial control. Vaccinee samples came from UK trials COV001 and COV002, including a single-blind randomized controlled phase 2/3 trial of AZD1222 (ChAdOx1 nCoV-19) in healthy adults. For TCRbeta chain sequencing, PBMC samples from trial participants were taken at day 0 and at day 28 after the second dose.

The data were obtained in a study of T cell responses to AZD1222 COVID-19 vaccine (dated by TCRdb to about 2021). In the study overall: TCR sequencing covered 233 trial participants: some 210 given two doses of AZD1222 and around 26 given two doses of MenACWY control vaccine. Trial participants were enrolled into age subgroups of 18-55, 56-69 and 70-plus years, which contained approximately 150, 30 and 60 TCR-sequenced participants, respectively. Broader findings and caveats from the paper: Participants were mostly white British and included more females than males, and it was suggested by the authors that clonal diversity may have been underestimated. Because no day 14 peak-response samples were available, repertoires were characterized only after the peak T cell response. Nearly half of unique spike-specific TCRs reportedly recognized epitopes outside regions mutated in the B.1.351 and B.1.1.7 variants. A significant rise in spike-specific TCR breadth and depth was observed after two AZD1222 doses relative to day 0 and relative to MenACWY recipients. In the small 56-69-year group, the increase in depth fell short of significance, most likely because of low power. Conclusions about previously exposed vaccinees are limited because only a handful of AZD1222 recipients were SARS-CoV-2 seropositive at baseline. The whole spike protein was spanned by vaccine-associated CD4 TCRs, and dominant responses were seen in regions 160-218 and 743-854.

The CDR3 regions of human TCRbeta chains were analyzed by immunosequencing. In the source study's methods: Repertoire TCRs were matched against a reference library of SARS-CoV-2-specific TCRs generated with the MIRA antigen-specificity platform. Breadth was defined as the fraction of unique TCRs that were SARS-CoV-2-associated. Depth was defined as the fraction of total T cells that were SARS-CoV-2-associated. Using the MIRA data, each spike-specific TCR was mapped to the spike region that the TCR reacts to and placed in a CD4 or CD8 class. Log10-transformed breadth and depth values were compared by one-way ANOVA with Sidak's multiple comparisons tests. The immuneACCESS repertoire file appears here via TCRdb, limited to in-frame rearrangements. These files lack a portion of the clones; in checked studies, under half of the deficit traces to unresolved V genes, and the cause of the others is not known. V, J and clone size reflect that table, while D and trimming were determined from the DNA. For this sample there are more than 95,000 clones; more than 75% appear just once. The top ten clonotypes cover 3% to 3.5% of the sample.

The chain uses TRBV5-1 and TRBJ1-1; TRBD1 could be the D gene, as 5 bases match. The origin of this receptor is an adult who received the MenACWY meningococcal vaccine as a control. The source material was peripheral blood, sampled 28 days after the second dose of the MenACWY control vaccine. The DNA is as follows: TGCGCCAGCAGCTTGGCGGGAGGGGACACTGAAGCTTTCTTT. This codes for CASSLAGGDTEAFF.